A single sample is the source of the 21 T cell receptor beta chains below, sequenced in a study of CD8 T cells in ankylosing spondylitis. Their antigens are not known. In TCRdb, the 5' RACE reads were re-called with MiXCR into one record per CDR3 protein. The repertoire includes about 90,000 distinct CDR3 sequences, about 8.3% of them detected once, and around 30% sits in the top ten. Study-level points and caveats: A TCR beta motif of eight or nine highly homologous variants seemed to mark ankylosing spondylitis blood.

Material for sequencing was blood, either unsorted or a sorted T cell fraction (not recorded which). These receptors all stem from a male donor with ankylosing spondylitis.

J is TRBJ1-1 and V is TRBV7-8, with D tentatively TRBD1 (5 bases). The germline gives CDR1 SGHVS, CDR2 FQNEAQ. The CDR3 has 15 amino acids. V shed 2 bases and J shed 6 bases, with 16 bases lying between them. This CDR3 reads CASSLSGQGIPEAFF. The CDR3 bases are TGTGCCAGCAGCTTATCTGGTCAGGGAATACCTGAAGCTTTCTTT.

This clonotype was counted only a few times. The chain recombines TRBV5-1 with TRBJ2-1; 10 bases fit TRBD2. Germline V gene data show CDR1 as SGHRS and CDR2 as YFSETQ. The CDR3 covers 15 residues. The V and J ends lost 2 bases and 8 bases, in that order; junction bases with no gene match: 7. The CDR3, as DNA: TGCGCCAGCAGCTTATCTAGCGGGAGTGTCCATGAGCAGTTCTTC. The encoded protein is CASSLSSGSVHEQFF.

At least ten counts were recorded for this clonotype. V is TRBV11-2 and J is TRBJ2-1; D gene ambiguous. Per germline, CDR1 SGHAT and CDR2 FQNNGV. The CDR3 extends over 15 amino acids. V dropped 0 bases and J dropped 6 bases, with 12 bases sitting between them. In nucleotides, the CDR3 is TGTGCCAGCAGCTTAGAGCCAGGTGGCCTCAATGAGCAGTTCTTC. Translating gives CASSLEPGGLNEQFF.

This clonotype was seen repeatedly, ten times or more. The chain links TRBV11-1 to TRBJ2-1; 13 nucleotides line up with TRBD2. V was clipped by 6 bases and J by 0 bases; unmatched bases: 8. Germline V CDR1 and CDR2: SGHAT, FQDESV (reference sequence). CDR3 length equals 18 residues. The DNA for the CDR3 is TGTGCCAGCAGATACCGACTAGCGGGAGGCAGCTCCTACAATGAGCAGTTCTTC. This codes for CASRYRLAGGSSYNEQFF.

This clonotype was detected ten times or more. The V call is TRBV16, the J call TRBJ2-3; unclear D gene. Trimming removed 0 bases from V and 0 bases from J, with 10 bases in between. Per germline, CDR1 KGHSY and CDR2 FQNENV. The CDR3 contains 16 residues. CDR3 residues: CASSQSGQSSTDTQYF. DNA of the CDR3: TGTGCCAGCAGCCAATCCGGCCAGTCTAGCACAGATACGCAGTATTTT.

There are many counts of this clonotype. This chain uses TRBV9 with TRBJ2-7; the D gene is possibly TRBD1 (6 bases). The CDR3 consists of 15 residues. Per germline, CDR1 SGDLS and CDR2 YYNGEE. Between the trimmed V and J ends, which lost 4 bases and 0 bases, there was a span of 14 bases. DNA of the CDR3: TGTGCCAGCAGCCCAAGAGACAGGAGCTCCTACGAGCAGTACTTC. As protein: CASSPRDRSSYEQYF.

In DNA form, the CDR3 reads TGTGCCAGCAGCTTGGCCCAGGCCACGGGGTCACCCCTCCACTTT. Its translation is CASSLAQATGSPLHF. V usage is TRBV5-4 and J usage is TRBJ1-6; D gene unclear. Germline V gives CDR1 SGHNT, CDR2 YYREEE (reference sequence). CDR3 length: 15 amino acids. V lost 0 bases to trimming and J lost 10 bases, with 14 bases between them.

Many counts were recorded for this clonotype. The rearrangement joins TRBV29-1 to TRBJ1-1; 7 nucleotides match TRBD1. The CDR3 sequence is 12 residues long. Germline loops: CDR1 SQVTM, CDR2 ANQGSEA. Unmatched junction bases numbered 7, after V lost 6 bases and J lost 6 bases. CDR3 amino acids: CSVRQGKAEAFF. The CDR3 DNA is TGCAGCGTGCGACAGGGTAAGGCTGAAGCTTTCTTT.

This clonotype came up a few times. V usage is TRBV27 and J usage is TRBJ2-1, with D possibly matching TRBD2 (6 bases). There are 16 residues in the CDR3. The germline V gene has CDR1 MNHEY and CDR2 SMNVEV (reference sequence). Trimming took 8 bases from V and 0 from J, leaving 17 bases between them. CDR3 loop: CASVSAGPHSYNEQFF. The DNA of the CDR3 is TGTGCCAGCGTCTCTGCGGGGCCCCACTCCTACAATGAGCAGTTCTTC.

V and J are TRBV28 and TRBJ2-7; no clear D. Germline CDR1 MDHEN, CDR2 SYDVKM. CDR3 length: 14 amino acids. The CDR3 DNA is TGTGCCAGCAGTTTTCTCGGAAACTCCTGCGAGCAGTACGTC. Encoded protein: CASSFLGNSCEQYV.

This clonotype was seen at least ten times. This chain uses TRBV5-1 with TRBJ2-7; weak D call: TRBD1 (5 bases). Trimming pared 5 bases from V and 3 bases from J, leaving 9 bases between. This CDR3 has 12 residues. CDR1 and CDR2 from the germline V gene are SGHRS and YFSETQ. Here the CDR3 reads CASSLDIYEQYF. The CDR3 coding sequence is TGCGCCAGCAGTCTGGACATCTACGAGCAGTACTTC.

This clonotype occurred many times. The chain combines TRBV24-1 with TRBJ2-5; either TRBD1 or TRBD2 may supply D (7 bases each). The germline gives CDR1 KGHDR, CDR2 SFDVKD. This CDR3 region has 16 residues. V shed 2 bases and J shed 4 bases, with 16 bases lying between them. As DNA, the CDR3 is TGTGCCACCAGTGATTGGGGAGGGGGCTTTGTAGAGACCCAGTACTTC. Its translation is CATSDWGGGFVETQYF.

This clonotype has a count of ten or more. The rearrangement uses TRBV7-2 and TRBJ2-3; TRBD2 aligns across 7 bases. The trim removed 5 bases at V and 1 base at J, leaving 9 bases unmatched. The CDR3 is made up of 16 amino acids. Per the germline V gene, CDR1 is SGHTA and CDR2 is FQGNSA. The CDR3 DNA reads TGTGCCAGCAGCCATCTCGCGGGAGAAGGCACAGATACGCAGTATTTT. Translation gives CASSHLAGEGTDTQYF.

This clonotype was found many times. The DNA of the CDR3 is TGTGCCAGCAGCCAAGGGGACAGGGGGTACACTGAAGCTTTCTTT. Its translation is CASSQGDRGYTEAFF. The genes are TRBV16 and TRBJ1-1; 11 nucleotides match TRBD1. This CDR3 has 15 residues. After removal of 2 bases from V and 3 bases from J, the junction contained 2 bases not matched to a gene. Germline loops: CDR1 KGHSY, CDR2 FQNENV.

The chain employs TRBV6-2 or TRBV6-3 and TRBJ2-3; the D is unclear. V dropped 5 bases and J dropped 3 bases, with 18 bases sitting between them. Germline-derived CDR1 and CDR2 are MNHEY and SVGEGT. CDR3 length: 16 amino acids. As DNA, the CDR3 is TGTGCCAGCAGTCTCTACCTTGAAGAATGGACAGATACGCAGTATTTT. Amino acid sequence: CASSLYLEEWTDTQYF.

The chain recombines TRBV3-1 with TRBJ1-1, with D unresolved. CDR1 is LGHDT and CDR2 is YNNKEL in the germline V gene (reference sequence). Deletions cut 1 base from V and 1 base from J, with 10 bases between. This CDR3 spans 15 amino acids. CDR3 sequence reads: CASSQGKFWNTEAFF. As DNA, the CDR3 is TGTGCCAGCAGCCAAGGGAAGTTCTGGAACACTGAAGCTTTCTTT. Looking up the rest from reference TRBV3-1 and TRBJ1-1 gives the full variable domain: DTAVSQTPKYLVTQMGNDKSIKCEQNLGHDTMYWYKQDSKKFLKIMFSYNNKELIINETVPNRFSPKSPDKAHLNLHINSLELGDSAVYFCASSQGKFWNTEAFFGQGTRLTVV.

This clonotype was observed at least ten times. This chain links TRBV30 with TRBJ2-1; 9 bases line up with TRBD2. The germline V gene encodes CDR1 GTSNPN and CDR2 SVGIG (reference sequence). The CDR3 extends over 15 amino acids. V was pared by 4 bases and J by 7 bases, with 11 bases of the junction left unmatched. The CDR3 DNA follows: TGTGCCTGGATCCAGCGGGGCGGGAGGGGGAATGAGCAGTTCTTC. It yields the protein CAWIQRGGRGNEQFF.

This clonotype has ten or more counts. CDR3 DNA sequence: TGTGCCAGCAGCTGGGGACCAGGGGAGCAGTTCTTC. Encoded protein: CASSWGPGEQFF. This chain links TRBV3-1 with TRBJ2-1; the D gene could be TRBD1 or TRBD2 (5 bases each). There are 12 residues in the CDR3. The V and J ends lost 5 bases and 10 bases respectively, with 12 bases between them. CDR1 and CDR2 from the germline V gene are LGHDT and YNNKEL (reference sequence).

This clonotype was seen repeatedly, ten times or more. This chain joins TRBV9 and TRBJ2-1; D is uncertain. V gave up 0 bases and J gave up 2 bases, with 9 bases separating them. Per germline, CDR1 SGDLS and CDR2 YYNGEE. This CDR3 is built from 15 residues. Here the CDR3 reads CASSVGADTYNEQFF. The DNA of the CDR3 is TGTGCCAGCAGCGTAGGGGCAGACACCTACAATGAGCAGTTCTTC.

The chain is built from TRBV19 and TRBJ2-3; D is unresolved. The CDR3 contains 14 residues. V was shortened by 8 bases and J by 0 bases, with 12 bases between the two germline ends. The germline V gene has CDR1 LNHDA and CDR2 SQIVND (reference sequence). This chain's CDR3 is CASGWARSTDTQYF. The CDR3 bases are TGTGCCAGTGGGTGGGCTCGGAGCACAGATACGCAGTATTTT. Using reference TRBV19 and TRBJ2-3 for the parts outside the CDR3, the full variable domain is DGGITQSPKYLFRKEGQNVTLSCEQNLNHDAMYWYRQDPGQGLRLIYYSQIVNDFQKGDIAEGYSVSREKKESFPLTVTSAQKNPTAFYLCASGWARSTDTQYFGPGTRLTVL.

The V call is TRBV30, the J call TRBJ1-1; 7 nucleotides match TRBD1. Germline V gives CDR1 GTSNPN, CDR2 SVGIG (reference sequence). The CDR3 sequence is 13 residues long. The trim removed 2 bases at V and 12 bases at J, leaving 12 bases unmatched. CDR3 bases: TGTGCCTGGAGTAGGGACAGCAGCTCCGAAACTTTCTTT. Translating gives CAWSRDSSSETFF. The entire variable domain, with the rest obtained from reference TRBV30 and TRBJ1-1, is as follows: SQTIHQWPATLVQPVGSPLSLECTVEGTSNPNLYWYRQAAGRGLQLLFYSVGIGQISSEVPQNLSASRPQDRQFILSSKKLLLSDSGFYLCAWSRDSSSETFFGQGTRLTVV.